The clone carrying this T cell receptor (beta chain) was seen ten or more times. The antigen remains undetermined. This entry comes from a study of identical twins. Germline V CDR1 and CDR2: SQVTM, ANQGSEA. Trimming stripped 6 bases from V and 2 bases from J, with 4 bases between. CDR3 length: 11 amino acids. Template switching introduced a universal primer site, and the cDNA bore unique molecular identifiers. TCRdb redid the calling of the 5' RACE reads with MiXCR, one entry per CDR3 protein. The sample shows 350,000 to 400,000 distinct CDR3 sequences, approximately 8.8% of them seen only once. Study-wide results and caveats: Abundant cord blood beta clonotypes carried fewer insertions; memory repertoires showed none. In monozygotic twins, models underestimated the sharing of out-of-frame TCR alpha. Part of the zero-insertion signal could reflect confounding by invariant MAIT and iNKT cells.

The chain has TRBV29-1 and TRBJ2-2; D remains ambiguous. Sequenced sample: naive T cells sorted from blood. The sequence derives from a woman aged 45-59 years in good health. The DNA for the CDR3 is TGCAGCGTGGAAAACACCGGGGAGCTGTTTTTT. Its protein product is CSVENTGELFF.